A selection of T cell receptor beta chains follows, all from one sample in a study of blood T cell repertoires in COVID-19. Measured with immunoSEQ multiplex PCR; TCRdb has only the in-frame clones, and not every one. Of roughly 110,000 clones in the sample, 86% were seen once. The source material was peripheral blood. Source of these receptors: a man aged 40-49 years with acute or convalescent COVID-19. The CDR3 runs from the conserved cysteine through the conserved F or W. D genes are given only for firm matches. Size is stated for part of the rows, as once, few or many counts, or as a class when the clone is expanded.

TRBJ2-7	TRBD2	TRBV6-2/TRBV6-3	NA	CASSYRLSGSSHEQYF	TGTGCCAGCAGTTACAGGTTGAGCGGGAGTTCTCACGAGCAGTACTTC
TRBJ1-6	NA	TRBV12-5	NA	CASGPTGNSPLHF	TGTGCTAGTGGGCCCACCGGGAATTCACCCCTCCACTTT
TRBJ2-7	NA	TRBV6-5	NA	CASTAGPSYEQYF	TGTGCCAGCACCGCAGGGCCATCCTACGAGCAGTACTTC
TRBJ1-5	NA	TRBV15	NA	CATSRDGKDNQPQHF	TGTGCCACCAGCAGAGACGGGAAGGACAATCAGCCCCAGCATTTT
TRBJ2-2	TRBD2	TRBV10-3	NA	CAIQASGSRSNTGELFF	TGTGCCATCCAAGCTAGCGGGAGTCGCTCGAACACCGGGGAGCTGTTTTTT
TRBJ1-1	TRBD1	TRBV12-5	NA	CASGLNRGPEAFF	TGTGCTAGTGGTTTGAACAGGGGACCTGAAGCTTTCTTT
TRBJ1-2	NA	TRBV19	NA	CASSMNRNYGYTF	TGTGCCAGTAGTATGAACAGGAACTATGGCTACACCTTC
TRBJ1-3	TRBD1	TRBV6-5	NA	CASRMTGAGNTIYF	TGTGCCAGCAGGATGACAGGGGCTGGAAACACCATATATTTT
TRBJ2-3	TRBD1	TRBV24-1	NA	CATSDQAGGAADTQYF	TGTGCCACCAGTGATCAAGCAGGGGGCGCCGCAGATACGCAGTATTTT
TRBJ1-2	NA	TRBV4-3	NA	CASSQVTSRGLYGYTF	TGCGCCAGCAGCCAAGTAACGTCCAGGGGCCTATATGGCTACACCTTC
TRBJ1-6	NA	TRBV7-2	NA	CASSLQGSESPLHF	TGTGCCAGCAGCTTACAGGGTTCGGAATCACCCCTCCACTTT
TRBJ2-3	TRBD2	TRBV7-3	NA	CASSFLGGELTDTQYF	TGTGCCAGCAGCTTCCTTGGGGGGGAGCTCACAGATACGCAGTATTTT
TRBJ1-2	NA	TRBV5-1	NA	CASSLAGADYGYTF	TGCGCCAGCAGCTTAGCAGGGGCGGACTATGGCTACACCTTC
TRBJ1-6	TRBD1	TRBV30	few	CAWRTGGNSPLHF	TGTGCCTGGAGGACAGGGGGTAATTCACCCCTCCACTTT
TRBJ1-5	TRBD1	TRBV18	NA	CASSQGQGSQPQHF	TGTGCCAGCTCACAAGGACAGGGGAGTCAGCCCCAGCATTTT
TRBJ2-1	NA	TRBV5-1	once	CASSIGQNNEQFF	TGCGCCAGCAGCATAGGACAGAACAATGAGCAGTTCTTC
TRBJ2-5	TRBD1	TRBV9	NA	CASSVGDLTGAQETQYF	TGTGCCAGCAGCGTAGGGGACCTGACAGGGGCCCAAGAGACCCAGTACTTC
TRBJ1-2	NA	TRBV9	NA	CASSVGGANYGYTF	TGTGCCAGCAGCGTAGGGGGGGCTAACTATGGCTACACCTTC
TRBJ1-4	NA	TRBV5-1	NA	CASSNRTQGRLFF	TGCGCCAGCAGCAACAGGACACAAGGGCGACTGTTTTTT
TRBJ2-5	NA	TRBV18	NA	CASSPLIQGSRGTQYF	TGTGCCAGCTCACCTCTCATACAGGGTTCGAGGGGAACCCAGTACTTC
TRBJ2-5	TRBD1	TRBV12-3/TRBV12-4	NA	CASRPQGAGTQYF	TGTGCCAGCAGGCCACAGGGGGCCGGGACCCAGTACTTC
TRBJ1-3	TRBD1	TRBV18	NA	CASSPGQADSGNTIYF	TGTGCCAGCTCACCAGGACAGGCCGACTCTGGAAACACCATATATTTT
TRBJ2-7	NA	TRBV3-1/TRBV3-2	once	CASSQGWGVTYEQYF	TGTGCCAGCAGCCAAGGGTGGGGAGTAACCTACGAGCAGTACTTC
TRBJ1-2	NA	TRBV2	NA	CASSLTPSNYGYTF	TGTGCCAGCAGTTTGACACCATCTAACTATGGCTACACCTTC
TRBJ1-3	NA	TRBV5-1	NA	CASSLDSVSGNTIYF	TGCGCCAGCAGCTTGGATAGCGTTTCTGGAAACACCATATATTTT
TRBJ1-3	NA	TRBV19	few	CASSDIHSGNTIYF	TGTGCCAGTAGCGACATACACTCTGGAAACACCATATATTTT
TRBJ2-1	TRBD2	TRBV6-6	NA	CASTIAGGTYNEQFF	TGTGCCAGCACCATAGCGGGGGGAACTTACAATGAGCAGTTCTTC
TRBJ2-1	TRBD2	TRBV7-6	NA	CASSILPSGGRNNEQFF	TGTGCCAGCAGCATACTCCCTAGCGGGGGGCGGAACAATGAGCAGTTCTTC
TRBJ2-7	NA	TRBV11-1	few	CASSLQDSYEQYF	TGTGCCAGCAGCTTGCAGGACTCCTACGAGCAGTACTTC
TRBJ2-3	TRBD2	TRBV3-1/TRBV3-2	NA	CASTGTSGRGDTQYF	TGTGCCAGCACCGGGACTAGCGGGAGGGGAGATACGCAGTATTTT
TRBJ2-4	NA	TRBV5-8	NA	CASSLAENIQYF	TGTGCCAGCAGCTTGGCCGAAAACATTCAGTACTTC
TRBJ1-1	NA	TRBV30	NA	CAWSLQGGTEAFF	TGTGCCTGGAGCCTACAGGGCGGCACTGAAGCTTTCTTT
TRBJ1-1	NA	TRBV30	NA	CAWSSTDEAFF	TGTGCCTGGAGTTCGACAGATGAAGCTTTCTTT
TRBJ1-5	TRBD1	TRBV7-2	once	CASSPTGGNQPQHF	TGTGCCAGCAGCCCCACAGGGGGCAATCAGCCCCAGCATTTT
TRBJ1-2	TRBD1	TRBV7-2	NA	CASSLGDRVNGYTF	TGTGCCAGCAGCTTAGGGGACAGGGTAAATGGCTACACCTTC
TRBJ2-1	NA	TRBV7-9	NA	CASSLWVGGETYNEQFF	TGTGCCAGCAGCTTATGGGTTGGAGGGGAAACCTACAATGAGCAGTTCTTC
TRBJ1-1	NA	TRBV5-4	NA	CASSLVSGVGAEAFF	TGTGCCAGCAGCTTGGTAAGCGGAGTCGGGGCTGAAGCTTTCTTT
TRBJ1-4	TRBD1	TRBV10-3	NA	CAIRQGAYGKLFF	TGTGCCATCAGACAGGGGGCGTACGGAAAACTGTTTTTT
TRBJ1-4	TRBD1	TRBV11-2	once	CASSPTGLPINEKLFF	TGTGCCAGCAGCCCGACAGGGCTCCCCATTAATGAAAAACTGTTTTTT
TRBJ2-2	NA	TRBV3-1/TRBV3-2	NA	CASSQEVGTQTGELFF	TGTGCCAGCAGCCAAGAGGTGGGGACACAGACCGGGGAGCTGTTTTTT
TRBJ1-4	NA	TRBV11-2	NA	CASSLRWGGNEKLFF	TGTGCCAGCAGCTTAAGGTGGGGGGGGAATGAAAAACTGTTTTTT
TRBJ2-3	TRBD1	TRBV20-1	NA	CSASFLPGQFTDTQYF	TGCAGTGCTAGTTTTTTACCGGGACAGTTCACAGATACGCAGTATTTT
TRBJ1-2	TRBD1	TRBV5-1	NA	CASTVDRDYGYTF	TGCGCCAGCACGGTTGACAGGGACTATGGCTACACCTTC
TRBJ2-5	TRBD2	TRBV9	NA	CASSVVAGAETQYF	TGTGCCAGCAGCGTAGTAGCGGGAGCTGAGACCCAGTACTTC
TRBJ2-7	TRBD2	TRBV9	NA	CASSRTSGSSYEQYF	TGTGCCAGCAGCCGCACTAGCGGGAGCTCCTACGAGCAGTACTTC
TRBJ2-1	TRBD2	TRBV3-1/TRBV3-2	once	CASSQARPGLAGGEQFF	TGTGCCAGCAGCCAAGCCCGGCCAGGGCTAGCGGGGGGGGAGCAGTTCTTC
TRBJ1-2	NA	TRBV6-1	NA	CASSEDEIYGYTF	TGTGCCAGCAGTGAAGATGAGATCTATGGCTACACCTTC
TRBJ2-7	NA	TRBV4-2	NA	CASSQDIKPGLSTEQYF	TGTGCCAGCAGCCAAGACATCAAGCCGGGACTCTCCACCGAGCAGTACTTC
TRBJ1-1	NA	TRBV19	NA	CASTLGGNTEAFF	TGTGCCAGTACCCTGGGAGGGAACACTGAAGCTTTCTTT
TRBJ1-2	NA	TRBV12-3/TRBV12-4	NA	CASTPGSKGYTF	TGTGCCAGCACCCCGGGTTCTAAGGGCTACACCTTC
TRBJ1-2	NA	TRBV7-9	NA	CASSLGDTFNYGYTF	TGTGCCAGCAGCTTAGGGGACACATTTAACTATGGCTACACCTTC
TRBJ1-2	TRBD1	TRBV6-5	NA	CASSRQGPSNYGYTF	TGTGCCAGCAGCCGACAGGGGCCCTCTAACTATGGCTACACCTTC
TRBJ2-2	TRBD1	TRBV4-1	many	CASSQRSQGAGTGELFF	TGCGCCAGCAGCCAAAGGAGTCAGGGGGCGGGCACCGGGGAGCTGTTTTTT
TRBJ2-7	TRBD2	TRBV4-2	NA	CASSPPSGGSVYEQYF	TGTGCCAGCAGCCCTCCTAGCGGGGGTAGCGTGTACGAGCAGTACTTC
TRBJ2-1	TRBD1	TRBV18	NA	CASSHTGGQVNEQFF	TGTGCCAGCTCACATACAGGGGGCCAAGTCAATGAGCAGTTCTTC
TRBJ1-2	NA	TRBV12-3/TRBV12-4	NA	CASSWVGGSGYTF	TGTGCCAGCAGCTGGGTGGGGGGGAGTGGCTACACCTTC
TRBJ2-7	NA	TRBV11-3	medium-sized	CASSLTSTYEQYF	TGTGCCAGCAGCTTAACGAGCACCTACGAGCAGTACTTC
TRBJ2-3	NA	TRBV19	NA	CASSMAPSTDTQYF	TGTGCCAGTAGTATGGCCCCCAGCACAGATACGCAGTATTTT
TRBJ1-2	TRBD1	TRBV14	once	CASSRSGQVAGYGYTF	TGTGCCAGCAGCCGTTCGGGACAGGTTGCGGGCTATGGCTACACCTTC
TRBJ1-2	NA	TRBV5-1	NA	CASSFLGRRGYTF	TGCGCCAGCAGCTTCCTGGGGCGGCGAGGCTACACCTTC